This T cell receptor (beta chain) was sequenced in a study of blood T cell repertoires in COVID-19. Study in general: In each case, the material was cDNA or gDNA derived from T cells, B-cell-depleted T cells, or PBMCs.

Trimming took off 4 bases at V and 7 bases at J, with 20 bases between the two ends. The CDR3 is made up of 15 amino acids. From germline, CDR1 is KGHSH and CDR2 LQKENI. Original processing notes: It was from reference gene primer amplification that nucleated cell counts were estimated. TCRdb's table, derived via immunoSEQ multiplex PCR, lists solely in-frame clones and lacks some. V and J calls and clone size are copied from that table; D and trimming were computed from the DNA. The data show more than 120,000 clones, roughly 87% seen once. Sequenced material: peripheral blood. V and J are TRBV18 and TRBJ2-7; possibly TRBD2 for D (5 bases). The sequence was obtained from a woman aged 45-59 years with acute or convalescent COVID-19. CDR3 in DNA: TGTGCCAGCTCACTCGGGGTGGGCTATACGGGGGAGCAGTACTTC. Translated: CASSLGVGYTGEQYF.